A selection of T cell receptor beta chains follows, all from one sample in a study of Ad26.COV2.S vaccination and SARS-CoV-2 variants. Clones were read by immunoSEQ multiplex PCR, and TCRdb kept only the in-frame ones, dropping some. The sample records a few hundred thousand clones, approximately 87% being singletons. The sequencing used peripheral blood, collected in a trial of Ad26.COV2.S vaccine versus placebo. The receptors originated from a person between 18 and 65 years old who received the Ad26.COV2.S COVID-19 vaccine or a placebo. Each CDR3 is given with its conserved first and last residue. A D gene is named only where the DNA matches it firmly. Clone size appears in some rows only: once, few, many, or a class for an expanded clone.

TRBD1,TRBV7-9,-,TRBJ2-1,CASSLAGGQGNEQFF,TGTGCCAGCAGCTTAGCGGGGGGACAGGGCAATGAGCAGTTCTTC
-,TRBV6-2/TRBV6-3,-,TRBJ2-1,CASSGPGLQMSSYNEQFF,TGTGCCAGCAGTGGGCCCGGACTACAAATGAGCTCCTACAATGAGCAGTTCTTC
-,TRBV19,few,TRBJ1-1,CASSIGLQTVNTEAFF,TGTGCCAGTAGTATAGGGCTACAAACGGTGAACACTGAAGCTTTCTTT
-,TRBV13,-,TRBJ2-3,CASSRVGADTQYF,TGTGCCAGCTCCCGGGTCGGGGCAGATACGCAGTATTTT
-,TRBV5-6,-,TRBJ2-3,CASRSDTDTQYF,TGTGCCAGCAGATCCGACACAGATACGCAGTATTTT
-,TRBV7-9,few,TRBJ1-5,CASSTGLNQPQHF,TGTGCCAGCTCAACAGGCCTTAATCAGCCCCAGCATTTT
TRBD1,TRBV6-2/TRBV6-3,-,TRBJ2-7,CASSEAGTVSYEQYF,TGTGCCAGCAGTGAGGCCGGGACAGTCTCCTACGAGCAGTACTTC
-,TRBV6-5,once,TRBJ1-2,CASMGRLYGYTF,TGTGCCAGCATGGGCAGGCTTTATGGCTACACCTTC
-,TRBV28,-,TRBJ1-5,CASSFGNQPQHF,TGTGCCAGCAGTTTCGGTAATCAGCCCCAGCATTTT
-,TRBV19,-,TRBJ1-5,CASSIGGYNQPQHF,TGTGCCAGTAGTATAGGCGGTTACAATCAGCCCCAGCATTTT
-,TRBV19,once,TRBJ1-1,CASSRGPPTEAFF,TGTGCCAGTTCCAGGGGACCTCCCACTGAAGCTTTCTTT
-,TRBV7-9,-,TRBJ1-1,CASSSTIYSNTEAFF,TGTGCCAGCAGCTCCACCATATACAGTAACACTGAAGCTTTCTTT
TRBD1,TRBV3-1/TRBV3-2,-,TRBJ2-1,CASSQATGKYNEQFF,TGTGCCAGCAGCCAAGCGACAGGGAAGTACAATGAGCAGTTCTTC
-,TRBV6-5,-,TRBJ1-1,CASSYSGVAGTEAFF,TGTGCCAGCAGTTACTCCGGGGTAGCGGGCACTGAAGCTTTCTTT
-,TRBV24-1,-,TRBJ2-2,CATSDPWGTGELFF,TGTGCCACCAGTGATCCCTGGGGGACCGGGGAGCTGTTTTTT
-,TRBV13,-,TRBJ1-6,CASSPGTSPLHF,TGTGCCAGCAGCCCCGGGACTTCACCCCTCCACTTT
-,TRBV27,-,TRBJ1-1,CASSLFRENTEAFF,TGTGCCAGCAGTTTATTTCGGGAGAACACTGAAGCTTTCTTT
-,TRBV27,-,TRBJ1-6,CASSPPLQSAPLHF,TGTGCCAGCAGTCCCCCCCTTCAGTCGGCACCCCTCCACTTT